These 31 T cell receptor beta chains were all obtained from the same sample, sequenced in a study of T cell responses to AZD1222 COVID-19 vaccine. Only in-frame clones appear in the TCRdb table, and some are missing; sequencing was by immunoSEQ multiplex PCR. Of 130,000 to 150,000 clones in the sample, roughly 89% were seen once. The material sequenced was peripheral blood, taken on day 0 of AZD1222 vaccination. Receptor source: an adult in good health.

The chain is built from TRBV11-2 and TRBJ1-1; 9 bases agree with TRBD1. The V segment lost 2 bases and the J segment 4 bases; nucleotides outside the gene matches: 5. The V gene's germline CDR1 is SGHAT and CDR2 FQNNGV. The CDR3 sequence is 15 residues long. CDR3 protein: CASSLRTGVLTEAFF. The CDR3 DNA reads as TGTGCCAGCAGCTTACGGACAGGGGTCCTCACTGAAGCTTTCTTT.

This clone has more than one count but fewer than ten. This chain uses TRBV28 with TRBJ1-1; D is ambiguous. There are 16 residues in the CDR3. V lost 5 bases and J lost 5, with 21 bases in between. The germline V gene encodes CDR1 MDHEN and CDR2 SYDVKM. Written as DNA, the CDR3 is TGTGCCAGCAGTGATCCGGGAAAAATAACCGGTACTGAAGCTTTCTTT. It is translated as CASSDPGKITGTEAFF.

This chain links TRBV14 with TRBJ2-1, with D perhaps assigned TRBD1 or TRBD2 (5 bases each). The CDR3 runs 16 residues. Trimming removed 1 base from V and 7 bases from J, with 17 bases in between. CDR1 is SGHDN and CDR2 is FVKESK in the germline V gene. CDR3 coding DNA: TGTGCCAGCAGCCAAGCCAGGGTGGGGAGCCGAAATGAGCAGTTCTTC. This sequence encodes CASSQARVGSRNEQFF.

The DNA for the CDR3 is TGTGCCAGCTCACCACCTCGGGGGCGGACTTCGAACACCGGGGAGCTGTTTTTT. It yields the protein CASSPPRGRTSNTGELFF. The chain is built from TRBV18 and TRBJ2-2; D may match TRBD1 or TRBD2 (6 bases each). CDR3 size: 18 residues. V dropped 0 bases and J dropped 0 bases, with 14 bases sitting between them. Germline V gene sequence: CDR1 KGHSH, CDR2 LQKENI.

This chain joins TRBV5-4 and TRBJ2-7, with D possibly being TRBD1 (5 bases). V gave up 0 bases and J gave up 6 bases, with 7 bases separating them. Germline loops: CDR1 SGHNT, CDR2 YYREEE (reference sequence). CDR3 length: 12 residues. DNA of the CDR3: TGTGCCAGCAGCTTGGGGCAGGGCGAGCAGTACTTC. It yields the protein CASSLGQGEQYF.

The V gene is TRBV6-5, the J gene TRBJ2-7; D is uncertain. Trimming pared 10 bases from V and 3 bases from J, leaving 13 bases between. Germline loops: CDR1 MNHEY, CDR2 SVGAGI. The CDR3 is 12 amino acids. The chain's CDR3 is CAISPANYEQYF. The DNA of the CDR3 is TGTGCCATCTCTCCGGCTAACTACGAGCAGTACTTC.

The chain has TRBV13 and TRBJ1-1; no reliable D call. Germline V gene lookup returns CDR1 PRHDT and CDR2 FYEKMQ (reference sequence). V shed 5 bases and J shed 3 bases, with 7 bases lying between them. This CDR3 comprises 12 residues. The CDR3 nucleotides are TGTGCCAGCAGCCCCCTCGACACTGAAGCTTTCTTT. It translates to CASSPLDTEAFF.

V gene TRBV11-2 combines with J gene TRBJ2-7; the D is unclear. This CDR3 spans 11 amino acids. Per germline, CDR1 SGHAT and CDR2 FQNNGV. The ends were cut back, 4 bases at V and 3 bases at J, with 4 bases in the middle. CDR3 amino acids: CASSYHYEQYF. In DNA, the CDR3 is TGTGCCAGCAGCTACCACTACGAGCAGTACTTC. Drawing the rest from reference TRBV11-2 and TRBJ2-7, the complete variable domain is EAGVAQSPRYKIIEKRQSVAFWCNPISGHATLYWYQQILGQGPKLLIQFQNNGVVDDSQLPKDRFSAERLKGVDSTLKIQPAKLEDSAVYLCASSYHYEQYFGPGTRLTVT.

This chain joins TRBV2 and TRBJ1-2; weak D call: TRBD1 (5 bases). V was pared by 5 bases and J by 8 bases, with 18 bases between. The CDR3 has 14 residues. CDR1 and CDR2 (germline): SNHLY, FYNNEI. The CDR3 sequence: CASSPTRGEVGYTF. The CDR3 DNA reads TGTGCCAGCAGTCCGACGAGGGGAGAGGTGGGCTACACCTTC. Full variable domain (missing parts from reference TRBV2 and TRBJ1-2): EPEVTQTPSHQVTQMGQEVILRCVPISNHLYFYWYRQILGQKVEFLVSFYNNEISEKSEIFDDQFSVERPDGSNFTLKIRSTKLEDSAMYFCASSPTRGEVGYTFGSGTRLTVV.

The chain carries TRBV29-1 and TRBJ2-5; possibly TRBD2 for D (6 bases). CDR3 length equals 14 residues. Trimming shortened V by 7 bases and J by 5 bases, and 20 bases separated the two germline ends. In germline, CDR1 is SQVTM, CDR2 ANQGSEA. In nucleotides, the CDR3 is TGCAGCGCTCTCGGGACTCCCGGTCAGGAGACCCAGTACTTC. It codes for CSALGTPGQETQYF.

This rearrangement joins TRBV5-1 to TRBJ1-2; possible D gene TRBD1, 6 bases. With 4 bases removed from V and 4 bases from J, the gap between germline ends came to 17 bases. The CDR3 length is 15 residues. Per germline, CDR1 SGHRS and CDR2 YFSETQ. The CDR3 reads CASSPLTGTTYGYTF. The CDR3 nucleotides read TGCGCCAGCAGCCCACTGACCGGGACAACCTATGGCTACACCTTC.

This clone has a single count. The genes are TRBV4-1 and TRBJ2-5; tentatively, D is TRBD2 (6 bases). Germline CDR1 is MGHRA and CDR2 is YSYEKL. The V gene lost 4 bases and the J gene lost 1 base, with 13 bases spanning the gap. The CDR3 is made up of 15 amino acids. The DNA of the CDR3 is TGCGCCAGCAGCCGTCGTAGCGGAGTCCAAGAGACCCAGTACTTC. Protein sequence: CASSRRSGVQETQYF.

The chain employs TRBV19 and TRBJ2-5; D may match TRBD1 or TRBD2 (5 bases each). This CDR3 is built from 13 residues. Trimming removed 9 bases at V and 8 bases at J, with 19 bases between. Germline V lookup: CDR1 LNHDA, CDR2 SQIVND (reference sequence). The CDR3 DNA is TGTGCCAGGCCTCACCCTGGGACGGAAACCCAGTACTTC. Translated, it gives CARPHPGTETQYF.

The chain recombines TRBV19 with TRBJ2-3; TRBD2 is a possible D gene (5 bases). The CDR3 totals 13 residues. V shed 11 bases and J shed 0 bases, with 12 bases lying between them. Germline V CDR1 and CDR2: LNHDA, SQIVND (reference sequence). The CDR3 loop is CARRQRSTDTQYF. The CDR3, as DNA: TGTGCCCGTCGCCAGCGGAGCACAGATACGCAGTATTTT.

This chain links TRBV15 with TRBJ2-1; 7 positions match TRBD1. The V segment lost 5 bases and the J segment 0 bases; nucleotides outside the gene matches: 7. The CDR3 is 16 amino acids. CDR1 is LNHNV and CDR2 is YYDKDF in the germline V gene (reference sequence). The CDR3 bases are TGTGCCACCAGCCGAAATGACAGGGACTCCTACAATGAGCAGTTCTTC. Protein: CATSRNDRDSYNEQFF. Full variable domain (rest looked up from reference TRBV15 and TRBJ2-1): DAMVIQNPRYQVTQFGKPVTLSCSQTLNHNVMYWYQQKSSQAPKLLFHYYDKDFNNEADTPDNFQSRRPNTSFCFLDIRSPGLGDTAMYLCATSRNDRDSYNEQFFGPGTRLTVL.

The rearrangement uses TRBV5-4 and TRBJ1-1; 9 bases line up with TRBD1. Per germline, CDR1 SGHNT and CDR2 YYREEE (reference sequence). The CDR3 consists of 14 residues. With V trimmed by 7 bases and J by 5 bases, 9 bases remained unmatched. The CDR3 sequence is CASGQNRGQTEAFF. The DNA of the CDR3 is TGTGCCAGCGGGCAGAACAGGGGGCAAACTGAAGCTTTCTTT.

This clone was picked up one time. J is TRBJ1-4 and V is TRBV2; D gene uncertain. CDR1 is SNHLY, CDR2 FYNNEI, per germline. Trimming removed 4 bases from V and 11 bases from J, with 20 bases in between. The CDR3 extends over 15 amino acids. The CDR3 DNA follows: TGTGCCAGCAGTGGAAGGGCAGTACTGGAGGAGAAACTGTTTTTT. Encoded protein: CASSGRAVLEEKLFF.

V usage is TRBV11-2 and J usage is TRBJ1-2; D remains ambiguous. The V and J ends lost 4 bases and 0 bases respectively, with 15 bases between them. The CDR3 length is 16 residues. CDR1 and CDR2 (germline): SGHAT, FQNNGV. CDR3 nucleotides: TGTGCCAGCAGCTCCCTACCCCGGAGAACTAACTATGGCTACACCTTC. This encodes CASSSLPRRTNYGYTF.

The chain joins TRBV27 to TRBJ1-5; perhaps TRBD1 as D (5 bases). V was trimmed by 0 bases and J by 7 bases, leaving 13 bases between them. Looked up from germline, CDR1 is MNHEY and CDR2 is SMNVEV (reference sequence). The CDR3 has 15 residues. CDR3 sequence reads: CASSLSGQAGQPQHF. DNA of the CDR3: TGTGCCAGCAGTTTATCGGGGCAGGCCGGGCAGCCCCAGCATTTT.

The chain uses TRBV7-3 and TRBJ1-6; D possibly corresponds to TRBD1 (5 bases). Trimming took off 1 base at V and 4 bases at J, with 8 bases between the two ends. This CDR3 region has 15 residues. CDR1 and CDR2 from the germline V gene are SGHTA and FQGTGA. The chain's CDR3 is CASSLIAGYNSPLHF. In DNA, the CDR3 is TGTGCCAGCAGCTTAATAGCAGGGTATAATTCACCCCTCCACTTT.

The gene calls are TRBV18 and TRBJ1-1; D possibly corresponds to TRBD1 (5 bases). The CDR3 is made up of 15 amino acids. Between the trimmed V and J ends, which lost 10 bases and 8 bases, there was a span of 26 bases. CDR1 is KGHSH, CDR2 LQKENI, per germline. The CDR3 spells CATTPGLLTEEEAFF. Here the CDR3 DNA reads TGTGCCACAACGCCCGGACTTCTGACAGAGGAGGAAGCTTTCTTT.

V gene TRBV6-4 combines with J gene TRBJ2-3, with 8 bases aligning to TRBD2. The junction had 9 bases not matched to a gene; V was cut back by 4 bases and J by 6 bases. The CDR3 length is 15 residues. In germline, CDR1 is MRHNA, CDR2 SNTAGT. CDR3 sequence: CASSVNGRAGDTQYF. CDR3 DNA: TGTGCCAGCAGTGTTAACGGGAGGGCCGGGGATACGCAGTATTTT.

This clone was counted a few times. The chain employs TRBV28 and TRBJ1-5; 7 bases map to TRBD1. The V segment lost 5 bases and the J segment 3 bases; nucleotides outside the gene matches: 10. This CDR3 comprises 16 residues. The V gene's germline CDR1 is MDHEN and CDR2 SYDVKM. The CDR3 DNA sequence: TGTGCCAGCAGTACCGACGTAGGGACAGACAATCAGCCCCAGCATTTT. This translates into CASSTDVGTDNQPQHF. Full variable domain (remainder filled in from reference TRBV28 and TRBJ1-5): DVKVTQSSRYLVKRTGEKVFLECVQDMDHENMFWYRQDPGLGLRLIYFSYDVKMKEKGDIPEGYSVSREKKERFSLILESASTNQTSMYLCASSTDVGTDNQPQHFGDGTRLSIL.

CDR3 in amino acids: CASSLAQASNTGELFF. In nucleotides, the CDR3 is TGCGCCAGCAGCTTGGCTCAGGCTTCGAACACCGGGGAGCTGTTTTTT. The chain recombines TRBV5-1 with TRBJ2-2, with no clear D. Germline assignment: CDR1 SGHRS and CDR2 YFSETQ. Between the trimmed V and J ends, which lost 0 bases and 0 bases, there was a span of 9 bases. The CDR3 has 16 residues.

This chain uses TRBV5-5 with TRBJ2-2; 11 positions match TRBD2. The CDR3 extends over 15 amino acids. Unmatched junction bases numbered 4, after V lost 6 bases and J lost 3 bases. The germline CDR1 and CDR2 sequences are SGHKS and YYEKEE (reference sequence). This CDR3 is CASTLLAGDTGELFF. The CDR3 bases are TGTGCCAGCACCCTACTAGCGGGAGACACCGGGGAGCTGTTTTTT.

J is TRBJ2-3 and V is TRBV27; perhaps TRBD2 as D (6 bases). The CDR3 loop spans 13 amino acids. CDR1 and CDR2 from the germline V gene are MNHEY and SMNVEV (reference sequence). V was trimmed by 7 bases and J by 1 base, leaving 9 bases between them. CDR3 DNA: TGTGCCAGCATATTAGCGGGCACAGATACGCAGTATTTT. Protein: CASILAGTDTQYF.

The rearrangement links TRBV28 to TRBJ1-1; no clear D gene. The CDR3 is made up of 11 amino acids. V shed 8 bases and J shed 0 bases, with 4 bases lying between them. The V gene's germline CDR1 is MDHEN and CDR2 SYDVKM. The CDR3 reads CASEMNTEAFF. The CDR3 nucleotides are TGTGCCAGCGAGATGAACACTGAAGCTTTCTTT.

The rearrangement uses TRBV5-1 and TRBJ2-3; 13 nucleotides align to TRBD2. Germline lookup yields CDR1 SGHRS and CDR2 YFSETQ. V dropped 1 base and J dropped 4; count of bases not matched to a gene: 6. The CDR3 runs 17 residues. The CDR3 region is CASSLRLGLAGADTQYF. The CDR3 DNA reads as TGCGCCAGCAGCTTGAGGTTAGGACTAGCGGGAGCAGATACGCAGTATTTT.

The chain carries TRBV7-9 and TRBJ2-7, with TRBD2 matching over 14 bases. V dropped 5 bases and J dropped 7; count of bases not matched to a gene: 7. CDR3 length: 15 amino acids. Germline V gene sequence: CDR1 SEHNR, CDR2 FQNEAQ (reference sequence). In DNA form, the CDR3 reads TGTGCCAGCAGCCTGGGACTAGCGGGAGCTGGAGAGCAGTACTTC. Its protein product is CASSLGLAGAGEQYF. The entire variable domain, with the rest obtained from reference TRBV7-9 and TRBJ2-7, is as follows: DTGVSQNPRHKITKRGQNVTFRCDPISEHNRLYWYRQTLGQGPEFLTYFQNEAQLEKSRLLSDRFSAERPKGSFSTLEIQRTEQGDSAMYLCASSLGLAGAGEQYFGPGTRLTVT.

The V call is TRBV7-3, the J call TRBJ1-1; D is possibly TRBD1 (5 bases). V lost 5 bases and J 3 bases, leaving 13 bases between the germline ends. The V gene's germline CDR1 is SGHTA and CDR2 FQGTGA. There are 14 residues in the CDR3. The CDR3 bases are TGTGCCAGCAGCCAGCGGAGGGGAGACACTGAAGCTTTCTTT. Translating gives CASSQRRGDTEAFF.

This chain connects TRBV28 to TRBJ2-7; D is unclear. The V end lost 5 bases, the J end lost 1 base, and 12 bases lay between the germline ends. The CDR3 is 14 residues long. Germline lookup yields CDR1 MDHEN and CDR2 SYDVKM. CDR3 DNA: TGTGCCAGCAGTCCTACCGGGCGGTCCTACGAGCAGTACTTC. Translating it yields CASSPTGRSYEQYF.